This TCR beta chain was identified in a study of T cell responses to AZD1222 COVID-19 vaccine. Whole-study context: Second doses were pooled across both intervals (about 4 or about 12 weeks). General study points: In all cases, repertoires were sampled only after the peak T cell response. Per reports, nearly half of all spike-specific TCRs target regions that are unmutated in variants.

Points on this clone: The antigen remains unidentified.

The CDR3 totals 15 residues. V gave up 6 bases and J gave up 0 bases, with 15 bases separating them. The germline gives CDR1 MNHEY, CDR2 SVGAGI. Sequenced by immunoSEQ multiplex PCR; TCRdb stores in-frame clones only, minus some. The sample includes 95,000 to 150,000 clones, 80% to 90% of them seen just once. The V and J genes are TRBV6-5 and TRBJ2-7, with D tentatively TRBD1 (5 bases). The receptor's source is an adult in good health. This specimen consisted of peripheral blood, obtained on day 0 of AZD1222 vaccination. Written as DNA, the CDR3 is TGTGCCAGCAGGAGACAGTTGGTAAGCTCCTACGAGCAGTACTTC. Amino acid sequence: CASRRQLVSSYEQYF.